A selection of T cell receptor beta chains follows, all from one sample in a study of cytomegalovirus exposure and HLA in healthy donors. TCRdb's copy holds only in-frame clones and misses some; the assay was immunoSEQ multiplex PCR. The sample contains around 200,000 clones, roughly 70% of which appear only once. Sample: PBMCs. The receptors originated from a man aged 35 to 55 in good health and CMV-seropositive. The CDR3 runs from the conserved cysteine through the conserved F or W. A D gene is named only where the DNA matches it firmly. Size is stated for part of the rows, as once, few or many counts, or as a class when the clone is expanded.

j_call v_call d_call clone_size cdr3_nt cdr3_aa
TRBJ2-1 TRBV21-1 NA NA TGTGCCAGCAGCGACCTAGGGGGCCCCTTCAATGAGCAGTTCTTC CASSDLGGPFNEQFF
TRBJ2-7 TRBV7-2 TRBD1 NA TGTGCCAGCAGCTTAGGGGCGTGGACAGGGCGAGTTGGCGAGCAGTACTTC CASSLGAWTGRVGEQYF
TRBJ1-6 TRBV2 NA NA TGTGCCAGCAGTGAAAGGGAGAGCTCCTATAATTCACCCCTCCACTTT CASSERESSYNSPLHF
TRBJ2-1 TRBV28 TRBD1 NA TGTGCCAGCAGACGACAGGGGAGCTCCTACAATGAGCAGTTCTTC CASRRQGSSYNEQFF
TRBJ1-1 TRBV9 NA NA TGTGCCAGCAGCTCGGGAGGGGCTGAAGCTTTCTTT CASSSGGAEAFF
TRBJ1-5 TRBV7-9 NA NA TGTTCCAGCAGTAAGGAAAGAGGGCCCCAGCATTTT CSSSKERGPQHF
TRBJ1-1 TRBV19 TRBD1 NA TGTGCCAGTAGCTCCCCGGGACAGATAATGAATGAAGCTTTCTTT CASSSPGQIMNEAFF
TRBJ2-1 TRBV11-1 NA NA TGTGCCAGCAGCTTAGAAGATTGGACAGACAATGAGCAGTTCTTC CASSLEDWTDNEQFF
TRBJ2-3 TRBV2 TRBD2 NA TGTGCCAGCAGTCAATTAGCGGGGTTGGCAGATACGCAGTATTTT CASSQLAGLADTQYF
TRBJ1-1 TRBV5-4 TRBD1 NA TGTGCCAGCAGGCTTGGAGGGACAGGGGGCACTGAAGCTTTCTTT CASRLGGTGGTEAFF
TRBJ2-7 TRBV4-2 NA NA TGTGCCAGCAGCCAAGATTCGGGTAGCTCCTACGAGCAGTACTTC CASSQDSGSSYEQYF
TRBJ2-5 TRBV5-8 TRBD1 once TGTGCCAGCAGCTACGGCTACTCGGGACAGACCCAAGAGACCCAGTACTTC CASSYGYSGQTQETQYF
TRBJ2-3 TRBV19 TRBD1 NA TGTGCCAGTAGTATTGTGGTGGGGACAGGGGGCGCGGATACGCAGTATTTT CASSIVVGTGGADTQYF
TRBJ1-3 TRBV6-1 TRBD1 NA TGTGCCAGCAGTGCCATCCCCGGGACAGGGGGCGTCGGAAACACCATATATTTT CASSAIPGTGGVGNTIYF
TRBJ1-5 TRBV5-3 NA NA TGTGCCAGAAGCTCCCCAACACCGAGGGTGGACCCAGATACGCAGCATTTT CARSSPTPRVDPDTQHF
TRBJ2-7 TRBV1 NA NA TGCACCAGCAGCCAAGTTCGTATTCCAGGGGCCTACGAGCAGTACTTC CTSSQVRIPGAYEQYF
TRBJ1-4 TRBV12-2 NA NA TGTGCAAGTCGCCCCTCGACAGTGCGTAATGAAAAACTGTTTTTT CASRPSTVRNEKLFF
TRBJ2-1 TRBV18 NA NA TGTGCCAGCTCACCAGTCAGAAATGAGCAGTTCTTC CASSPVRNEQFF
TRBJ2-2 TRBV7-9 NA NA TGTGCCAGCAGCTTAGTACTCCCGGACACCGGGGAGCTGTTTTTT CASSLVLPDTGELFF
TRBJ2-5 TRBV7-8 TRBD1 NA TGTGCCAGCAGCTTAGATCCACAGGGGGCCCGAGAGACCCAGTACTTC CASSLDPQGARETQYF
TRBJ1-5 TRBV28 TRBD1 few TGTGCCAGCAGTTCGACAGGGGGAAGAAATCAGCCCCAGCATTTT CASSSTGGRNQPQHF
TRBJ1-6 TRBV11-2 NA NA TGTGCCAGCAGCTTAGTGTTGGGGCCTAATTCACCCCTCCACTTT CASSLVLGPNSPLHF
TRBJ2-5 TRBV2 NA few TGTGCCAGCAGTGAGGAGGGGTGGGGGGAGACCCAGTACTTC CASSEEGWGETQYF
TRBJ1-4 TRBV6-5 NA NA TGTGCCAGCAGCAACGGGAGTAGGGAAAAACTGTTTTTT CASSNGSREKLFF
TRBJ2-1 TRBV5-5 NA NA TGTGCCAGCAGCTCAAACAATGAGCAGTTCTTC CASSSNNEQFF
TRBJ1-5 TRBV19 NA NA TGTGCCAGTAGTGGTGGTCGGTCGGGGATCCAGCCCCAGCATTTT CASSGGRSGIQPQHF
TRBJ1-1 TRBV14 NA NA TGTGCCAGCAGCCAAGACAGCAGGACTGAAGCTTTCTTT CASSQDSRTEAFF
TRBJ2-2 TRBV6-4 NA NA TGTGCCAGCAGTGACCGGGGGAACACCGGGGAGCTGTTTTTT CASSDRGNTGELFF
TRBJ2-7 TRBV4-3 TRBD2 NA TGCGCCAGCAGCGCCACTAGCGGGGGGGCGTACGAGCAGTACTTC CASSATSGGAYEQYF
TRBJ1-4 TRBV14 NA NA TGTGCCAGCAGCCAAGGTTGGCCTCCGGGAAAACTGTTTTTT CASSQGWPPGKLFF
TRBJ2-3 TRBV5-1 NA NA TGCGCCAGCCGGAGGTCGGGTTTGGATACGCAGTATTTT CASRRSGLDTQYF
TRBJ1-1 TRBV6-1 TRBD1 NA TGTGCCAGCAAGCCCCCAGGGGGCACTGAAGCTTTCTTT CASKPPGGTEAFF
TRBJ1-2 TRBV6-1 TRBD1 once TGTGCCAGTACTAGACAGGGTAGCTACACCTTC CASTRQGSYTF
TRBJ2-3 TRBV2 TRBD2 NA TGTGCCAGCATCGGGTGGGCTAGCGGGGGGGCGAATTCACCAGATACGCAGTATTTT CASIGWASGGANSPDTQYF
TRBJ2-3 TRBV11-2 TRBD2 NA TGTGCCAGCAGCTTAGGCGGCGGGGGGGCCGCAGATACGCAGTATTTT CASSLGGGGAADTQYF
TRBJ2-7 TRBV5-4 NA NA TGTGCCAGCAGCCATTCCTCCGAGCAGTACTTC CASSHSSEQYF
TRBJ1-2 TRBV5-4 TRBD1 NA TGTGCCAGCAGCTTGACAGGGGGTGGCTACACCTTC CASSLTGGGYTF
TRBJ2-3 TRBV7-2 NA few TGTGCCAGCAGCTTAGCGGGGAGACCCACAGATACGCAGTATTTT CASSLAGRPTDTQYF
TRBJ2-7 TRBV19 NA NA TGTGCCAGTAGTTCTCCCGGGACACCCTACGAGCAGTACTTC CASSSPGTPYEQYF
TRBJ1-4 TRBV19 TRBD1 NA TGTGCCAGTAGTATTAGCAGGGGGAATAATGAAAAACTGTTTTTT CASSISRGNNEKLFF
TRBJ1-1 TRBV28 NA once TGTGCCAGCAGTGCCCCGGGGGGCCGGTTGAGCACTGAAGCTTTCTTT CASSAPGGRLSTEAFF
TRBJ2-2 TRBV27 NA NA TGTGCCAGCAGTTTTCACAGCACCGGGGAGCTGTTTTTT CASSFHSTGELFF
TRBJ2-7 TRBV25-1 TRBD2 NA TGTGCCAGCAGCCAGGGAGGGAACGAGCAGTACTTC CASSQGGNEQYF
TRBJ1-6 TRBV5-1 TRBD1 NA TGCGCCAGCAGCTTGGGCGGGACAGGGGGTTCACCCCTCCACTTT CASSLGGTGGSPLHF
TRBJ1-5 TRBV18 NA NA TGTGCCAGCTCACGGACCCATCTTCCGGCGGGGGTACTTTTGTCCCAGCATTTT CASSRTHLPAGVLLSQHF
TRBJ1-1 TRBV10-3 NA NA TGTGCCATCAAGCAGGGGTTGGATGAAGCTTTCTTT CAIKQGLDEAFF
TRBJ1-1 TRBV5-6 NA NA TGTGCCAGCAGACCTTGGGGCAGCCTTGAAGCTTTCTTT CASRPWGSLEAFF
TRBJ1-5 TRBV2 TRBD1 NA TGTGCCAGCAAAACTTCCGGGACAGGGAGTCAGCATTTT CASKTSGTGSQHF
TRBJ1-4 TRBV4-2 TRBD1 NA TGTGCCAGCAGCCAAGTTCGACAGGGGGCGGGTGAAAAACTGTTTTTT CASSQVRQGAGEKLFF
TRBJ2-5 TRBV12-5 NA NA TGTGCTAGTGGTTTGGTACAGGGTGAAGAGACCCAGTACTTC CASGLVQGEETQYF
TRBJ1-2 TRBV19 NA NA TGTGCCAGTAGCCCCGTCTCGACAGGAGTCGACGGCTACACCTTC CASSPVSTGVDGYTF
TRBJ2-7 TRBV7-2 TRBD2 NA TGTGCCAGCAGCATCCAGCGGGGGCCCTACGAGCAGTACTTC CASSIQRGPYEQYF
TRBJ2-4 TRBV5-6 NA NA TGTGCCAGCAGCTCACCGGAGGGGCGCCCCAACATTCAGTACTTC CASSSPEGRPNIQYF
TRBJ1-4 TRBV11-2 TRBD1 NA TGTGCCAGCAGCGGGGGACGACAGGGTCGCGAAAAACTGTTTTTT CASSGGRQGREKLFF
TRBJ2-7 TRBV7-9 TRBD1 NA TGTGCCAGCAGCCAGGGGGCGGGGACATGGACTTCCTACGAGCAGTACTTC CASSQGAGTWTSYEQYF